The TCR beta chain under discussion was sequenced for a study of T cells in tuberculosis. Study background: In South Africa, adults with active tuberculosis were compared with IGRA-negative and latently infected IGRA-positive adolescents. Within 7 days of starting treatment, or before, PBMC were stored. Study-level findings and limits: GMM-specific TCRs were nearer to active tuberculosis alpha repertoires, suggesting expansion.

Noted time point: new active TB diagnosis, blood taken before or within 7 days of starting treatment. HIV-seronegative South African adults aged 18 years or older had newly diagnosed active tuberculosis. The assay was immunoSEQ multiplex PCR, and TCRdb's table has in-frame clones only and misses some. The table lists under 30,000 clones, just over 90% of them singletons. Looked up from germline, CDR1 is SGHRS and CDR2 is YFSETQ. Trimming shortened V by 4 bases and J by 2 bases, and 14 bases separated the two germline ends. The CDR3 length is 15 residues. A remark on this clone: The antigen remains undetermined.

This receptor was identified in an adult with tuberculosis. V usage is TRBV5-1 and J usage is TRBJ2-3, with a tentative D call TRBD2 (6 bases). This specimen was PBMCs, taken at tuberculosis diagnosis. DNA for the CDR3: TGCGCCAGCAGCGTGGAGGGACTCATCACAGATACGCAGTATTTT. It encodes CASSVEGLITDTQYF.